The clone carrying this T cell receptor beta chain was recorded only once. Its antigen is unidentified. Trimming cost V 2 bases and J 6 bases, with 11 bases left between them. CDR3 size: 14 residues. The V gene's germline CDR1 is KGHSH and CDR2 LQKENI. Repertoires were generated with immunoSEQ multiplex PCR, while TCRdb's copy carries only in-frame clones and drops some. Altogether roughly 60,000 clones are present, more than 75% being singletons, with the ten largest covering roughly 8.8%. Time point: after dendritic cell vaccination, including at tumor progression/relapse. This specimen comes from a study of glioma-infiltrating T cells after dendritic cell vaccination. Regarding the study as a whole: Higher TCR clonality did not directly relate to longer survival.

V gene TRBV18 combines with J gene TRBJ1-3; D is ambiguous. The TCR comes from a human donor with glioblastoma. Source: blood, taken after dendritic cell vaccination. The CDR3 is CASSPSAAKNTIYF. Written as DNA, the CDR3 is TGTGCCAGCTCACCAAGCGCAGCTAAAAACACCATATATTTT. The full variable domain, its missing parts supplied by reference TRBV18 and TRBJ1-3, is NAGVMQNPRHLVRRRGQEARLRCSPMKGHSHVYWYRQLPEEGLKFMVYLQKENIIDESGMPKERFSAEFPKEGPSILRIQQVVRGDSAAYFCASSPSAAKNTIYFGEGSWLTVV.